These 8 T cell receptor beta chains came from one sample sequenced in a study of blood T cell repertoires in COVID-19. Using immunoSEQ multiplex PCR, the repertoire was profiled, and TCRdb retains in-frame clones only, with some absent. The table includes approximately 110,000 clones, 84% detected once. The sequenced sample consisted of peripheral blood. All receptors derive from a woman between 35 and 50 years old with acute or convalescent COVID-19.

The chain joins TRBV6-6 to TRBJ2-3; 8 bases map to TRBD2. Germline assignment: CDR1 MNHNY and CDR2 SVGAGI (reference sequence). The CDR3 is 15 amino acids. Losses at the gene ends were 2 bases for V and 2 bases for J; bases not matched to a gene: 3. The CDR3 DNA is TGTGCCAGCAGTTACGGCGGGGGGTACACAGATACGCAGTATTTT. This encodes CASSYGGGYTDTQYF.

This clone was recorded a few times. This sample also contains other DNA sequences that code for the same CDR3. The CDR3 region has the DNA TGCGCCAGCAGTGGGACAGGCGACTATGGCTACACCTTC. As protein: CASSGTGDYGYTF. V gene TRBV10-2 combines with J gene TRBJ1-2; TRBD1 matches 7 bases. CDR3 length: 13 amino acids. Germline loops: CDR1 WSHSY, CDR2 SAAADI. The J segment lost 3 bases and the V segment lost 4 bases, leaving 2 bases of the junction unmatched.

The rearrangement uses TRBV7-2 and TRBJ2-1; 8 bases agree with TRBD1. Germline V gene data show CDR1 as SGHTA and CDR2 as FQGNSA. The CDR3 extends over 15 amino acids. Losses at the gene ends were 1 base for V and 6 bases for J; bases not matched to a gene: 5. CDR3 nucleotide sequence: TGTGCCAGCAGCTTAGGCGGACAGGGACCCAATGAGCAGTTCTTC. Translation: CASSLGGQGPNEQFF.

This clone was recorded only once. The chain's CDR3 is CASSWTGDYGYTF. CDR3 coding DNA: TGTGCCAGCAGCTGGACAGGGGACTATGGCTACACCTTC. The chain employs TRBV5-6 and TRBJ1-2; 9 nucleotides agree with TRBD1. The length of the CDR3 is 13 residues. Losses at the gene ends were 3 bases for V and 3 bases for J; bases not matched to a gene: 0. CDR1 and CDR2 from the germline V gene are SGHDT and YYEEEE.

The chain is built from TRBV2 and TRBJ2-5; 13 bases line up with TRBD2. Germline CDR1 SNHLY, CDR2 FYNNEI. V lost 0 bases and J lost 5; bases outside the gene matches: 9. This CDR3 has 18 amino acids. The CDR3 nucleotides are TGTGCCAGCAGTGAAGCGCTACTAGCGGGGGGGCCTCGGGAGACCCAGTACTTC. Protein product: CASSEALLAGGPRETQYF.

The V gene is TRBV5-1, the J gene TRBJ2-6, with D possibly TRBD2 on 6 matching bases. The CDR3 is 15 amino acids. V dropped 4 bases and J dropped 4 bases, with 12 bases sitting between them. The V gene's germline CDR1 is SGHRS and CDR2 YFSETQ. CDR3 sequence (DNA): TGCGCCAGCAGCACGGGCGGGGTCGGGGCCAACGTCCTGACTTTC. It yields the protein CASSTGGVGANVLTF.

J is TRBJ2-5 and V is TRBV5-1, with TRBD1 matching 10 bases. The CDR3 covers 16 residues. In germline, CDR1 is SGHRS, CDR2 YFSETQ. The V gene end was trimmed by 0 bases and the J gene end by 4 bases; junction bases not matched to a gene: 6. The chain's CDR3 is CASSLGDRGIGETQYF. CDR3 DNA sequence: TGCGCCAGCAGCTTGGGGGACAGGGGAATCGGAGAGACCCAGTACTTC.

The V and J genes are TRBV7-2 and TRBJ1-2, with 7 nucleotides matching TRBD1. From germline, CDR1 is SGHTA and CDR2 FQGNSA. The CDR3 consists of 15 residues. After removal of 5 bases from V and 2 bases from J, the junction contained 8 bases not matched to a gene. CDR3 protein: CASSLMRGQNYGYTF. In nucleotides, the CDR3 is TGTGCCAGCAGCCTGATGCGGGGACAGAACTATGGCTACACCTTC.